The entry that follows covers one T cell receptor (beta chain) sequence. What it binds is not known. Unmatched junction bases numbered 15, after V lost 8 bases and J lost 6 bases. Germline V gives CDR1 SNHLY, CDR2 FYNNEI. This CDR3 spans 16 amino acids. These data belong to a study of T-cell memory formation after mild COVID-19. The study, taken as a whole, reports: CM and EM subsets held most contracting CD4+ clones; EMRA held CD8+ ones. Prior to infection, memory already included some responding clones, suggesting cross-reactive memory joined. Among clones contracting day 15 to 85, CD4/CD8 was balanced, whereas later expanders leaned CD4+.

Barcoded TCR alpha and TCR beta cDNA libraries with UMIs came from 5'RACE using constant-segment primers. In TCRdb, the 5' RACE reads were re-called with MiXCR into one record per CDR3 protein. The sample has roughly 100,000 distinct CDR3 sequences, about a sixth seen once. V usage is TRBV2 and J usage is TRBJ2-7; TRBD2 matches 11 bases. The sequence was obtained from an adult woman who had mild COVID-19 (a few samples of this study predate the infection). Cell type and time point are not known. The sample comprised PBMCs or a T cell subset sorted from them (not recorded which). The CDR3 nucleotides are TGTGCCAGCCTCCCCCAGAGGGGACTAGCGGCCCTCGAGCAGTACTTC. Translating it yields CASLPQRGLAALEQYF.